This T cell receptor beta chain was captured by sequencing in a study of blood T cell repertoires in COVID-19. Cohorts were assigned according to the clinical history that participants reported. V was trimmed by 6 bases and J by 3 bases, leaving 14 bases between them. CDR1 is MDHEN, CDR2 SYDVKM, per germline. The CDR3 is 15 amino acids. Profiled with immunoSEQ multiplex PCR; TCRdb holds only in-frame clones, not every one. This sample carries roughly 400,000 clones, roughly 86% of them seen once, and the ten largest clones take 1.5% to 2%. This clonotype originated in a young woman who had recovered from COVID-19. The rearrangement joins TRBV28 to TRBJ2-2; D perhaps matches TRBD1 (6 bases). The sample was PBMCs or T cells enriched from blood (not recorded which). CDR3 bases: TGTGCCAGCAGCGGTACAGGGCCTTACACCGGGGAGCTGTTTTTT. Its translation is CASSGTGPYTGELFF.